This T cell receptor (beta chain) was sequenced during a study of CD8 T cells in ankylosing spondylitis (dated by TCRdb to about 2017). Turning to the overall study: T cell receptor beta repertoires were profiled in healthy donors and ankylosing spondylitis patients so that disease-linked TCR variants could be found. In total, the full study cohort was made up of roughly 110 healthy donors and roughly 27 ankylosing spondylitis patients. Peripheral blood was sampled, and synovial fluid was also collected from ankylosing spondylitis patients. The investigation overall reported the following: In peripheral blood, the disease-linked clones were found at relatively low frequencies and had a CD8+ phenotype. Some motif variants were previously reported in synovial fluid and blood of reactive arthritis patients, suggesting common disease-initiation mechanisms. A TCR beta motif of eight highly homologous amino acid variants appeared characteristic of blood from ankylosing spondylitis patients. According to the report, matched synovial fluid samples from ankylosing spondylitis patients were significantly enriched for the disease-linked clones.

There are 16 amino acids in the CDR3, from cysteine to phenylalanine inclusive. The only DNA kept is the CDR3, 48 bases in frame from the first base. V ends up 3 bases short and J 4 bases short, with an unmatched junction base count of 7. CDR1 MGHRA and CDR2 YSYEKL were looked up in the germline V gene. As for this clonotype: Its antigen is still unknown. It has no much larger one-base neighbor in the sample; base qualities were not kept.

The listed sequencing device is Illumina HiSeq 2500. Quantitative 5'-RACE with molecular barcodes was used to prepare TCR beta libraries. For the original study's pipeline: A new computational method based on a probabilistic model of VDJ rearrangement was used to identify disease-linked TCR variants. TCRdb reanalyzed the raw reads on its own, using fastp at Q25 for trimming and MiXCR for clone calling, and kept in-frame beta chains. Here each entry gathers all rows of one CDR3 protein and keeps the most common genes and DNA. For this entry, the V and J calls and clone size follow TCRdb and not the study's own pipeline. In this sample the table shows about 480,000 distinct CDR3 sequences, roughly a sixth of which occur a single time. Together, the top ten hold 0.95% to 1.1% of the sample.

The chain is assembled from TRBV4-1 and TRBJ2-5; 11 nucleotides in the junction match TRBD2. This receptor was obtained from a male donor with ankylosing spondylitis. The specimen was blood, either unsorted or a sorted T cell fraction (not recorded which). The bases read TGCGCCAGCAGCCAGGGTAGCGGGAGGGCCGGAGAGACCCAGTACTTC. Its protein product is CASSQGSGRAGETQYF.